This T cell receptor (beta chain) was identified during a study of blood T cell repertoires in COVID-19. As for the study in general: Some COVID-19 samples were acute and others convalescent; all came from the United States, Italy and Spain.

Under the authors' procedure: From reference gene primer amplification, estimates of nucleated cell counts were derived. Assay: immunoSEQ multiplex PCR; the TCRdb copy retains only in-frame clones and omits some. V, J and clone size are taken as reported in that table, and D and trimming were inferred from the DNA itself. The data show tens of thousands of clones, 75% to 90% seen once. The CDR3 is 17 amino acids. V shed 2 bases and J 7 bases; nucleotides not matched to a gene: 11. Germline CDR1 is MGHRA and CDR2 is YSYEKL. This TCR was recovered from an elderly man with active or convalescent COVID-19. V is TRBV4-1 and J is TRBJ2-1, with TRBD2 matching over 10 bases. The source material was peripheral blood. As DNA, the CDR3 is TGCGCCAGCAGCCAAACTATACCGGGACTAGCGATGAATGAGCAGTTCTTC. This codes for CASSQTIPGLAMNEQFF.